This T cell receptor (beta chain) was captured by sequencing in a study of PD-1 blockade in classical Hodgkin lymphoma. All patients relapsed after autologous stem cell transplantation, and brentuximab vedotin exposure varied. Clones were sequenced by immunoSEQ multiplex PCR, and TCRdb holds only the in-frame ones, with some missing. Of tens of thousands of clones in the sample, about 88% are singletons; the top ten hold less than 6.5%. V was pared by 8 bases and J by 5 bases, with 16 bases between. The CDR3 loop spans 13 amino acids. CDR1 is MNHEY, CDR2 SMNVEV, per germline (reference sequence). The chain carries TRBV27 and TRBJ2-7; D might be TRBD1 (6 bases). The clonotype originates from a human donor with classical Hodgkin lymphoma. The source was peripheral blood mononuclear cells (PBMCs), collected before the second cycle of nivolumab. The CDR3 region is CASRLTGFNEQYF. The CDR3 bases are TGTGCCAGCCGATTGACAGGCTTCAACGAGCAGTACTTC.